This T cell receptor beta chain was sequenced in a study of shared clonotypes between healthy human individuals. Genomic DNA (from each subset) was split evenly across several immunoSEQ plates. Repertoires were generated with immunoSEQ multiplex PCR, while TCRdb's copy carries only in-frame clones and drops some. The table shows fewer than 1.4 million clones, with approximately 78% occurring only once. CDR1 and CDR2 (germline): KGHSH, LQKENI. The CDR3 is made up of 15 amino acids. The J segment lost 3 bases and the V segment lost 3 bases, leaving 5 bases of the junction unmatched. This chain uses TRBV18 with TRBJ2-7, with 10 bases fitting TRBD2. The material sequenced was memory CD4+ T cells from PBMCs. Subset defined: CD45RA-negative fraction. The origin of this receptor is a man between 18 and 35 years old in good health. Some clones in this sample may be carry-over from other donors' samples. The CDR3 nucleotides read TGTGCCAGCTCACCCCGGGCTAGCGGGGGCTACGAGCAGTACTTC. Its translation: CASSPRASGGYEQYF.